This entry lists 27 T cell receptor beta chains sequenced from one sample in a study of immune evolution from preneoplasia to lung adenocarcinoma. Assay used: immunoSEQ multiplex PCR; TCRdb lists only in-frame clones, some missing. Among several thousand clones, about 72% were seen once, and the ten largest hold 9% to 9.5%. The sequenced sample was FFPE minimally invasive lung adenocarcinoma tissue. These receptor sequences come from an older donor with lung adenocarcinoma.

The chain employs TRBV18 and TRBJ2-7, with 8 nucleotides matching TRBD1. The CDR3 runs to 14 residues. Germline V CDR1 and CDR2: KGHSH, LQKENI. Trimming at V came to 4 bases and at J to 6 bases, leaving 8 bases not matched to a gene. The CDR3 bases are TGTGCCAGCTCACGCGCCGGACAGGGTGCCGAGCAGTACTTC. Amino acid sequence: CASSRAGQGAEQYF. Supplemented by reference TRBV18 and TRBJ2-7, the full variable domain reads NAGVMQNPRHLVRRRGQEARLRCSPMKGHSHVYWYRQLPEEGLKFMVYLQKENIIDESGMPKERFSAEFPKEGPSILRIQQVVRGDSAAYFCASSRAGQGAEQYFGPGTRLTVT.

The rearrangement joins TRBV7-9 to TRBJ2-3; D not resolved. Trimming shortened V by 1 base and J by 6 bases, and 11 bases separated the two germline ends. Germline V gene sequence: CDR1 SEHNR, CDR2 FQNEAQ (reference sequence). CDR3 size: 14 residues. The CDR3 bases are TGTGCCAGCAGCTTAGGCACCAATCGGGATACGCAGTATTTT. Residues: CASSLGTNRDTQYF.

The CDR3, as DNA: TGCGCCAGCAGCTCAGGCGGAAGCTACGAGCAGTACTTC. Translation: CASSSGGSYEQYF. The genes are TRBV5-1 and TRBJ2-5; D call uncertain. The closer fit of TRBJ2-7 to the DNA end suggests the J call may be wrong. CDR3 size: 13 residues. Germline values: CDR1 SGHRS, CDR2 YFSETQ.

The chain is built from TRBV7-9 and TRBJ1-6, with D tentatively TRBD1 (5 bases). The CDR3 has 15 residues. Germline V CDR1 and CDR2: SEHNR, FQNEAQ (reference sequence). V lost 1 base and J lost 14, with 18 bases in between. DNA for the CDR3: TGTGCCAGCAGCTTAGTAGGGCGAGGGGCAGTCACCCTCCACTTT. This codes for CASSLVGRGAVTLHF.

Remarks on this clone: The identical CDR3 is also encoded by other nucleotide sequences in the sample. J is TRBJ2-1 and V is TRBV5-1; 7 bases align to TRBD1. The CDR3 length is 15 residues. CDR1 and CDR2 from the germline V gene are SGHRS and YFSETQ. V trimming: 0 bases; J trimming: 4 bases; junction bases outside the gene matches: 4. The CDR3 sequence: CASSLGGQTYNEQFF. CDR3 nucleotides: TGCGCCAGCAGCTTGGGGGGACAGACTTACAATGAGCAGTTCTTC. The whole variable domain, remainder taken from reference TRBV5-1 and TRBJ2-1, is KAGVTQTPRYLIKTRGQQVTLSCSPISGHRSVSWYQQTPGQGLQFLFEYFSETQRNKGNFPGRFSGRQFSNSRSEMNVSTLELGDSALYLCASSLGGQTYNEQFFGPGTRLTVL.

This clone was detected a few times. The chain is built from TRBV30 and TRBJ1-3, with D perhaps TRBD1 (5 bases). Trimming removed 3 bases at V and 7 bases at J, with 10 bases between. Germline assignment: CDR1 GTSNPN and CDR2 SVGIG (reference sequence). The CDR3 has 12 residues. The CDR3 DNA is TGTGCCTGGAGACGGGGGAGTAACACCATATATTTT. Translated: CAWRRGSNTIYF.

The chain uses TRBV7-8 and TRBJ2-1, with 7 positions matching TRBD2. The germline gives CDR1 SGHVS, CDR2 FQNEAQ. J lost 5 bases, V lost 6 bases, and 4 bases had no gene match. This CDR3 spans 13 amino acids. The CDR3 DNA is TGTGCCAGCAGTGCTAGCGGAAACAATGAGCAGTTCTTC. Translated, it gives CASSASGNNEQFF.

The gene calls are TRBV2 and TRBJ2-3, with a weak D call TRBD1 (5 bases). The V gene lost 7 bases and the J gene lost 2 bases, with 13 bases spanning the gap. The CDR3 covers 14 residues. Per germline, CDR1 SNHLY and CDR2 FYNNEI. The CDR3 DNA follows: TGTGCCAGCAAATGGCAGGGCACCACAGATACGCAGTATTTT. Translating gives CASKWQGTTDTQYF. The full variable domain, its missing parts supplied by reference TRBV2 and TRBJ2-3, is EPEVTQTPSHQVTQMGQEVILRCVPISNHLYFYWYRQILGQKVEFLVSFYNNEISEKSEIFDDQFSVERPDGSNFTLKIRSTKLEDSAMYFCASKWQGTTDTQYFGPGTRLTVL.

V and J are TRBV10-2 and TRBJ2-2, with a possible D match to TRBD2 (5 bases). Trimming removed 7 bases at V and 2 bases at J, with 8 bases between. The germline V gene has CDR1 WSHSY and CDR2 SAAADI. The CDR3 is 13 residues long. CDR3 residues: CASKEGNTGELFF. In DNA form, the CDR3 reads TGCGCCAGCAAAGAGGGAAACACCGGGGAGCTGTTTTTT.

This chain uses TRBV9 with TRBJ2-2; 7 positions match TRBD1. The CDR3 consists of 15 residues. Germline CDR1 SGDLS, CDR2 YYNGEE. The V segment lost 3 bases and the J segment 4 bases; nucleotides outside the gene matches: 6. The CDR3 DNA reads TGTGCCAGCAGCGCCCAGGGGGTTGGCACCGGGGAGCTGTTTTTT. This translates into CASSAQGVGTGELFF. The full variable domain, rest sourced from reference TRBV9 and TRBJ2-2, is DSGVTQTPKHLITATGQRVTLRCSPRSGDLSVYWYQQSLDQGLQFLIQYYNGEERAKGNILERFSAQQFPDLHSELNLSSLELGDSALYFCASSAQGVGTGELFFGEGSRLTVL.

The chain employs TRBV27 and TRBJ1-4; 7 bases are a match to TRBD1. Germline CDR1 reads MNHEY; CDR2 reads SMNVEV (reference sequence). The CDR3 is made up of 14 amino acids. J was trimmed by 7 bases and V by 4 bases; bases with no gene match: 6. The CDR3 DNA is TGTGCCAGCAGTTCACGGGACAGTCCTGAAAAACTGTTTTTT. It codes for CASSSRDSPEKLFF.

This chain links TRBV19 with TRBJ2-1; D may be TRBD2 (5 bases). Trimming removed 1 base from V and 13 bases from J, with 14 bases in between. Germline V CDR1 and CDR2: LNHDA, SQIVND (reference sequence). The CDR3 is 13 amino acids. This CDR3 reads CASSIVGRREQFF. In DNA form, the CDR3 reads TGTGCCAGTAGTATAGTAGGAAGACGGGAACAGTTCTTC.

The rearrangement links TRBV18 to TRBJ1-2; no definite D call. Germline V lookup: CDR1 KGHSH, CDR2 LQKENI. Trimming removed 2 bases from V and 4 bases from J, with 8 bases in between. The CDR3 contains 13 residues. CDR3 protein: CASSPDGSYGYTF. Here the CDR3 DNA reads TGTGCCAGCTCACCAGACGGCAGCTATGGCTACACCTTC.

The rearrangement links TRBV6-1 to TRBJ1-5; 7 positions match TRBD1. Trimming took 5 bases from V and 6 from J; bases not matched to a gene: 4. Germline CDR1 and CDR2: MNHNS and SASEGT. The CDR3 consists of 13 residues. The chain's CDR3 is CASSPQGPQPQHF. In nucleotides, the CDR3 is TGTGCCAGCAGTCCACAGGGGCCTCAGCCCCAGCATTTT.

Worth noting for this clone: Distinct nucleotide sequences in the sample also encode this CDR3. This rearrangement joins TRBV7-3 to TRBJ2-1; D unresolved. The CDR3 loop spans 15 amino acids. Between the trimmed V and J ends, which lost 5 bases and 0 bases, there was a span of 11 bases. Germline loops: CDR1 SGHTA, CDR2 FQGTGA. The CDR3 bases are TGTGCCAGCAGCCCTGCACCTAGCTCCTACAATGAGCAGTTCTTC. Encoded protein: CASSPAPSSYNEQFF. The complete variable domain, with remaining parts taken from reference TRBV7-3 and TRBJ2-1, reads GAGVSQTPSNKVTEKGKYVELRCDPISGHTALYWYRQSLGQGPEFLIYFQGTGAADDSGLPNDRFFAVRPEGSVSTLKIQRTERGDSAVYLCASSPAPSSYNEQFFGPGTRLTVL.

CDR3 protein: CASSQERTSGSYNEQFF. CDR3 sequence (DNA): TGTGCCAGCAGCCAAGAGCGGACTAGCGGGAGTTACAATGAGCAGTTCTTC. V and J are TRBV4-2 and TRBJ2-1; 13 bases align to TRBD2. This CDR3 contains 17 residues. Germline loops: CDR1 LGHNA, CDR2 YNFKEQ. Trimming removed 0 bases from V and 4 bases from J; junction bases left unmatched: 3.

In this sample, this clone turned up a few times. The V and J genes are TRBV7-8 and TRBJ2-1; a possible D gene is TRBD2 (7 bases). V was clipped by 6 bases and J by 11 bases, with 14 bases between them. The CDR3 has 12 residues. Germline lookup yields CDR1 SGHVS and CDR2 FQNEAQ. The CDR3 here is CASSLGGAKQFF. In DNA, the CDR3 is TGTGCCAGCAGTCTAGGGGGGGCTAAGCAGTTCTTC. Filled out from reference TRBV7-8 and TRBJ2-1, the complete variable domain reads GAGVSQSPRYKVAKRGQDVALRCDPISGHVSLFWYQQALGQGPEFLTYFQNEAQLDKSGLPSDRFFAERPEGSVSTLKIQRTQQEDSAVYLCASSLGGAKQFFGPGTRLTVL.

CDR3: CASSLRNSGLAGRHEQFF. The CDR3 DNA is TGCGCCAGCAGCCTCCGAAACTCTGGACTAGCGGGTAGGCATGAGCAGTTCTTC. The chain combines TRBV4-1 with TRBJ2-1, with TRBD2 matching 11 bases. This CDR3 contains 18 residues. J gave up 8 bases and V 4 bases, and 16 bases lay outside the gene matches. Germline V gives CDR1 MGHRA, CDR2 YSYEKL.

The chain couples TRBV5-8 to TRBJ1-1, with a tentative D call TRBD1 (6 bases). V was trimmed by 3 bases and J by 1 base, leaving 22 bases between them. Germline loops: CDR1 SGHTS, CDR2 YDEGEE. The CDR3 spans 18 residues. The CDR3 nucleotides read TGTGCCAGCAGCTCTTCGACAGGTAGGACCCTGAGGAACACTGAAGCTTTCTTT. Translation gives CASSSSTGRTLRNTEAFF.

The chain carries TRBV30 and TRBJ2-5; D gene uncertain. Trimming took off 1 base at V and 7 bases at J, with 7 bases between the two ends. CDR3 length equals 11 residues. Per the germline V gene, CDR1 is GTSNPN and CDR2 is SVGIG (reference sequence). CDR3 amino acids: CAWSDSRTQYF. Written as DNA, the CDR3 is TGTGCCTGGAGTGATAGTAGGACCCAGTACTTC.

This clone was seen only a few times. The CDR3 coding sequence is TGCAGCGTTGAAGGTGGGACAGGGAACTATGGCTACACCTTC. Its protein product is CSVEGGTGNYGYTF. The chain uses TRBV29-1 and TRBJ1-2; 9 nucleotides line up with TRBD1. V lost 1 base and J lost 2; bases outside the gene matches: 2. Looked up from germline, CDR1 is SQVTM and CDR2 is ANQGSEA. The CDR3 runs 14 residues.

The genes are TRBV7-2 and TRBJ1-1; no firm D call. The V gene lost 5 bases and the J gene lost 1 base, with 8 bases spanning the gap. The CDR3 contains 13 residues. The germline gives CDR1 SGHTA, CDR2 FQGNSA. CDR3 in DNA: TGTGCCAGCAGCAAGCCAGGGAACACTGAAGCTTTCTTT. Translated: CASSKPGNTEAFF.

The chain employs TRBV5-6 and TRBJ1-5; 8 bases agree with TRBD1. V dropped 1 base and J dropped 3; count of bases not matched to a gene: 3. Germline-derived CDR1 and CDR2 are SGHDT and YYEEEE. The CDR3 loop spans 15 amino acids. Written as DNA, the CDR3 is TGTGCCAGCAGCTTGCGGACAGGGAACAATCAGCCCCAGCATTTT. Its translation: CASSLRTGNNQPQHF. The entire variable domain, with the rest obtained from reference TRBV5-6 and TRBJ1-5, is as follows: DAGVTQSPTHLIKTRGQQVTLRCSPKSGHDTVSWYQQALGQGPQFIFQYYEEEERQRGNFPDRFSGHQFPNYSSELNVNALLLGDSALYLCASSLRTGNNQPQHFGDGTRLSIL.

In DNA, the CDR3 is TGTGCCAGCATCCCTAATCGTTGGTCTAGCACAGATACGCAGTATTTT. Translating it yields CASIPNRWSSTDTQYF. V gene TRBV28 combines with J gene TRBJ2-3; D ambiguous. This CDR3 is 16 amino acids long. Trimming took off 7 bases at V and 0 bases at J, with 17 bases between the two ends. CDR1 is MDHEN and CDR2 is SYDVKM in the germline V gene.

V gene TRBV5-4 combines with J gene TRBJ1-3; weak D call: TRBD1 (6 bases). Germline V gene sequence: CDR1 SGHNT, CDR2 YYREEE (reference sequence). With 4 bases removed from V and 3 bases from J, the gap between germline ends came to 14 bases. This CDR3 contains 15 residues. In nucleotides, the CDR3 is TGTGCCAGCAGCCGGGAGACAGGTGGTGGAAACACCATATATTTT. Its translation: CASSRETGGGNTIYF.

The chain employs TRBV7-3 and TRBJ2-3; 7 bases map to TRBD2. The V segment lost 4 bases and the J segment 2 bases; nucleotides outside the gene matches: 3. Germline CDR1 SGHTA, CDR2 FQGTGA. The CDR3 loop spans 14 amino acids. The chain's CDR3 is CASSSSGATDTQYF. The CDR3, as DNA: TGTGCCAGCAGCTCGAGCGGGGCCACAGATACGCAGTATTTT. The variable domain in full, with the rest retrieved from reference TRBV7-3 and TRBJ2-3, is GAGVSQTPSNKVTEKGKYVELRCDPISGHTALYWYRQSLGQGPEFLIYFQGTGAADDSGLPNDRFFAVRPEGSVSTLKIQRTERGDSAVYLCASSSSGATDTQYFGPGTRLTVL.

About this clone: One junction end disagrees with the germline gene, perhaps due to a read error. The sample carries other DNA sequences with the same CDR3. The chain carries TRBV19 and TRBJ2-2; TRBD1 might be the D (6 bases). The CDR3 consists of 14 residues. Germline values: CDR1 LNHDA, CDR2 SQIVND (reference sequence). CDR3 coding DNA: TGTGCCAGTAAGGGGGACGGAAACACCGGGGAGCTATTTTTT. As protein: CASKGDGNTGELFF.